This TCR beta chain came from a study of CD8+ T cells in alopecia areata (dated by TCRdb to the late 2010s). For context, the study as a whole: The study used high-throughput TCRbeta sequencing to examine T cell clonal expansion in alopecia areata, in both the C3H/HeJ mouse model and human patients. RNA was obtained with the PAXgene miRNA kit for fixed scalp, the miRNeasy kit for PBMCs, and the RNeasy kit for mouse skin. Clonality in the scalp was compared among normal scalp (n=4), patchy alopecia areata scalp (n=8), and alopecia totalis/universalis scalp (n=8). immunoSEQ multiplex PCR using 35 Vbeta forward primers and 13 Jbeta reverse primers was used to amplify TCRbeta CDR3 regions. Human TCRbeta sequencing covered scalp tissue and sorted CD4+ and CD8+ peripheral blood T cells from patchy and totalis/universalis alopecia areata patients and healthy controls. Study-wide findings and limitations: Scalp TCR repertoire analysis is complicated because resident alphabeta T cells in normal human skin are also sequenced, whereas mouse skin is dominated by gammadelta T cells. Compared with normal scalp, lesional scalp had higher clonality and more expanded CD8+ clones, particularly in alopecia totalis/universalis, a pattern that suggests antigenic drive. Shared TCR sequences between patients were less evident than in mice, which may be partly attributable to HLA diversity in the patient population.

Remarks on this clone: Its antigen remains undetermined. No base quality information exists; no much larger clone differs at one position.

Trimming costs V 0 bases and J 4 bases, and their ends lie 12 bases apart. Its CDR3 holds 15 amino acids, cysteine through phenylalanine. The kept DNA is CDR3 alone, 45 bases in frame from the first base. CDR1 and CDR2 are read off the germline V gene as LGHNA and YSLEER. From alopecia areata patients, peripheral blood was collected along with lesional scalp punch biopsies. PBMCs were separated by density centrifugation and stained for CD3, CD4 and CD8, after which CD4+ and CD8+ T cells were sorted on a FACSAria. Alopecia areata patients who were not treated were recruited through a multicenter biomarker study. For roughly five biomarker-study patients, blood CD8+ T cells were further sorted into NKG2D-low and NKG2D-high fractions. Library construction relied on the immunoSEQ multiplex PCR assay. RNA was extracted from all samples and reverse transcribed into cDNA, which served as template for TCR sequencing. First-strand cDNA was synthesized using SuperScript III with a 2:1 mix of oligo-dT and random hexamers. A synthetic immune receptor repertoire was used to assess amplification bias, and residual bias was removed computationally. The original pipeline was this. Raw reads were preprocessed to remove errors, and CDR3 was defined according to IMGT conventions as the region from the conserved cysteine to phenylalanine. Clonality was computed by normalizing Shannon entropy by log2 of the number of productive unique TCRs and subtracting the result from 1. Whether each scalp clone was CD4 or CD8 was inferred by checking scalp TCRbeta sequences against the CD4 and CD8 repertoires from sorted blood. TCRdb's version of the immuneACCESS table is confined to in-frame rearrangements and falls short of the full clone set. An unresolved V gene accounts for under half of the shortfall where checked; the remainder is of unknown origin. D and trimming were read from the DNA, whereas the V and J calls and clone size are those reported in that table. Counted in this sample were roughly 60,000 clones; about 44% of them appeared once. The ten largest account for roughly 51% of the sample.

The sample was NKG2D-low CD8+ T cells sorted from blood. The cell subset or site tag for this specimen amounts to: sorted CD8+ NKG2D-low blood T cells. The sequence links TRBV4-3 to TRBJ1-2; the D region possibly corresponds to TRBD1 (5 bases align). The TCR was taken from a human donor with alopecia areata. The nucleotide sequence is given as TGCGCCAGCAGCCAAGATCGAGGGGCGCTCTATGGCTACACCTTC. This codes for CASSQDRGALYGYTF.